This T cell receptor beta chain was captured by sequencing in a study of shared clonotypes between healthy human individuals. Study-level background: Plates per donor: three CD4 naive, three CD4 memory, two CD8 naive, one CD8 memory. General study findings and limits: Non-shared clonotypes had lower generation probabilities than those shared by all four donors.

Germline-derived CDR1 and CDR2 are SGHTA and FQGNSA. The CDR3 covers 16 residues. Trimming took 5 bases from V and 6 from J; bases not matched to a gene: 13. A remark on this clone: Its antigen is as yet unknown.

The donor population consisted of healthy HIV-negative adults with no recent acute infections or vaccinations. The repertoire was sequenced with immunoSEQ multiplex PCR; TCRdb's copy has only in-frame clones and lacks some. The sample gives about 2.3 million clones, approximately 93% of which show up once; 0.35% to 0.45% is in the top ten. This chain links TRBV7-2 with TRBJ2-7; 10 nucleotides agree with TRBD2. The clonotype comes from a man between 18 and 35 years old in good health. Some clones in this sample may be carry-over from other donors' samples. The material sequenced was naive CD4+ T cells from PBMCs. Subset given: CD45RA+ positively selected. CDR3: CASSRGSSGSSREQYF. DNA for the CDR3: TGTGCCAGCAGCCGAGGGTCTAGCGGGAGTAGCCGCGAGCAGTACTTC.